This T cell receptor beta chain emerged from a study of cytomegalovirus exposure and HLA in healthy donors. On the study more broadly: Prior work identified more than 90 million unique TCR beta sequences in about 179 million T cells.

It was healthy bone marrow donors who served as donors. To note about this clone: Its antigen is still unknown.

Vbeta (60) and Jbeta (13) primers were used in the PCR. Only in-frame clones appear in the TCRdb table, and some are missing; sequencing was by immunoSEQ multiplex PCR. The sample lists a few hundred thousand clones, around 82% occurring once. The CDR3 runs 14 residues. J was trimmed by 6 bases and V by 5 bases; bases with no gene match: 8. CDR1 is SGHVS, CDR2 FNYEAQ, per germline. Study observations and caveats: In a later analysis, TCR beta V- and J-gene trimming showed a link to a missense DCLRE1C variant.

This TCR was sampled from a young woman in good health and CMV-seronegative. The chain employs TRBV7-6 and TRBJ1-2; 8 positions match TRBD1. The source material was PBMCs. The CDR3 spells CASSDRTGLDGYTF. In DNA, the CDR3 is TGTGCCAGCAGCGACCGGACAGGGCTGGATGGCTACACCTTC.